This T cell receptor beta chain was captured by sequencing in a study of identical twins. Germline V gives CDR1 SGHNT, CDR2 YYREEE (reference sequence). The CDR3 consists of 17 residues. After removal of 1 base from V and 7 bases from J, the junction contained 15 bases not matched to a gene. From the 5' RACE reads, TCRdb called clonotypes with MiXCR, one entry per CDR3 protein. The sample lists roughly 240,000 distinct CDR3 sequences; about 7.5% were seen once. This clonotype was detected ten times or more. These data were likewise used in another study, on yellow fever vaccine responses in identical twins.

This sequence originates from a woman between 18 and 29 years old in good health. The V gene is TRBV5-4, the J gene TRBJ1-1; 8 positions agree with TRBD1. The material sequenced was CD8+ T cells sorted from blood. The CDR3 region is CASSLSPGGTGGYEAFF. The CDR3 nucleotides read TGTGCCAGCAGCTTGTCCCCAGGGGGGACAGGAGGATATGAAGCTTTCTTT.